This T cell receptor (beta chain) was obtained from a study of cytomegalovirus exposure and HLA in healthy donors (dated by TCRdb to about 2017). About the investigation overall: An earlier analysis of several hundred of the donors reported 250 to 350 Gb of sequence data and around 100 million unique TCR beta sequences obtained from approximately 180 million T cells. Roughly 290 gigabases of sequencing data and 75 million to 85 million unique TCR sequences made up an early release that covered 500 to 650 HLA-typed donors. Of the approximately 400 genotyped donors, 70% to 90% were placed in the genetic ancestry cluster associated with self-reported Caucasian donors. The study was designed to test whether signatures of past pathogen exposure could be identified by cataloging public T cell receptors. The study used immunosequencing to profile the T cell repertoires of 670 or so subjects and linked those repertoires to cytomegalovirus serostatus. In addition to the first cohort of several hundred subjects, a separate validation cohort of 120 different subjects was used. To predict cytomegalovirus infection status, the study combined high-throughput TCR immunosequencing, statistical association of individual TCRs with disease status, and machine learning. A later analysis re-analyzed previously published TCR beta repertoires from several hundred donors and added high-resolution HLA genotyping to study TCR occurrence patterns. Rather than using new phenotypic data, the later analysis identified candidate immune exposures from TCR beta sequences and from how often those sequences occurred across donors. An earlier analysis of approximately 500 of the donors applied high-throughput TCR beta sequencing to assess whether each TCR beta V gene segment acted as functional or pseudogenic. Alongside the repertoire data, information on donor age, sex, ethnicity and CMV serostatus was compiled. In a later genetic analysis, genome-wide SNP genotypes for about three fifths of the roughly 670 donors were used, and that subset was treated as a discovery cohort. All discovery cohort repertoires had been generated using a single sequencing platform. HLA typing covered class I and class II loci at four-digit resolution. The number of donors typed differed by locus, with 629-630 for A, B, C, DRB1 and DQB1, roughly 550 for DQA1, nearly 610 for DPA1, and roughly 450 for DPB1. A few DR-DQ haplotypes were treated as single units for association and clustering because of strong linkage in the cohort. Among around 400 genotyped donors of the cohort, an average of roughly 230,000 unique TCR beta nucleotide sequences was sequenced per donor, of which roughly 18% were non-productive. On the study overall, not on this receptor specifically: Only TCR beta chains were sequenced in this cohort, and the absence of alpha or paired-chain data limited detectable features. The authors suggested that the approach could potentially be generalized to other disease states and immunological phenotypes. HLA typing was unavailable for some donors at each locus, so association tests used only the typed subset. The study listed 150 to 200 TCR beta chains as associated with cytomegalovirus. V-gene and J-gene trimming of TCR beta chains was associated with a missense DCLRE1C variant in a later genetic analysis, and the association was replicated in an independent cohort. At a false discovery rate of 0.05, a later analysis linked fewer than 20,000 TCR beta sequences to specific HLA alleles. Linkage disequilibrium might explain the correlated functional status among segregating V segments, but an unknown experimental factor could not be ruled out. Assigning TCR associations to individual alleles was difficult when HLA alleles, especially DR and DQ, strongly co-occurred. A further reported finding was that TCR beta sequences accurately predicted the HLA-A and HLA-B alleles for most subjects in the first cohort. A later analysis reported that several top co-occurrence clusters appeared linked to parvovirus B19, influenza, CMV and Epstein-Barr virus. A later analysis found that TCR association rates varied across HLA loci, with DRB1 alleles showing the most associated TCRs and HLA-C alleles the fewest. The earlier analysis of 587 of the donors excluded 15 to 20 rarely observed V segments, including chromosome 9 orphons, because counts were too low. In both the original and validation cohorts, the classifier was reported to diagnose cytomegalovirus status with high specificity and sensitivity. Compared with the approximately 710-donor mean, donors in an Asian-associated ancestry cluster had fewer N-insertions in productive TCRs, according to a later genetic analysis. A later analysis found that most CMV-associated TCR beta chains appeared HLA-restricted, with HLA associations seemingly driven largely by CMV exposure. Across donors, most TCR sequences were observed very rarely, whereas some public TCRs were present in many individuals. The presence/absence analyses assumed that sequencing depth was roughly uniform across donors, and that assumption may not be true. The sequencing pipeline was judged likely to have produced a cluster of highly shared sequence variants as a technical artifact. In a later analysis, HLA-associated TCR beta chains showed more clonal expansion and lower generation probabilities than non-associated chains that were equally common. Three of the identified cytomegalovirus-associated TCR beta chains were confirmed in vitro to be specific for cytomegalovirus antigens. In an earlier analysis of under 600 of the donors, most TCR beta V segments were observed in productive rearrangements about 90% or about 30% of the time, broadly matching IMGT annotations. The 87-base-pair reads could not distinguish some IMGT-functional V segments, including TRBV6-2 and TRBV6-3, so those segments were excluded. For the cohort, immune exposure information was limited to CMV serostatus.

Clipping removes 4 bases from V and 1 base from J, with 10 as the unmatched junction base count. The germline V gene encodes CDR1 SGHNT and CDR2 YYREEE (reference sequence). The CDR3 covers 18 residues, taking in both the cysteine and the phenylalanine. Just the 54-base CDR3 DNA is kept, in frame starting at base 1. This clone has just one count. This clone's antigen is unknown. No much larger clone is present one base from it, and per-base qualities are unavailable. Preparation of the library involved the immunoSEQ multiplex PCR assay. A mixture of 60 forward primers for TCR Vbeta segments and 13 reverse primers for TCR Jbeta segments was used in the multiplex PCR. A multiplex PCR assay on genomic DNA amplified the CDR3 region of rearranged TCR beta genes. The amplified TCR beta libraries were sequenced on the Illumina HiSeq System as 87-base-pair reads. Concerning the study's data processing: A later analysis counted 75 million to 100 million unique TCR beta chains across the roughly 700 repertoires, and roughly 10 million of these chains were shared by at least two donors. To remove PCR and sequencing errors, raw reads were error-corrected and collapsed into unique sequences using a nearest-neighbor algorithm that merged closely related sequences. To assign V, D and J gene segments, CDR3 sequences were aligned to IMGT reference sequences. For a sequence to be retained, at least a six-nucleotide match to both a V gene segment and a J gene segment was required. A rearrangement counted as productive if the CDR3 had no stop codons and remained in frame with V and J, and every other rearrangement counted as non-productive. CDR3 was defined by IMGT convention, running from the second conserved V-encoded cysteine to the conserved J-encoded phenylalanine. The earlier analysis of more than 450 of the donors excluded sequences that lacked an unambiguous match to a single V gene segment. An earlier analysis of 450 to 650 of the donors called V segments functional above 56.7% productive rearrangements and segregating when the between-donor standard deviation exceeded 5%. A statistical classification framework was built to diagnose cytomegalovirus status from the catalog of TCR beta chain sequences. In a later analysis, TCR nucleotide sequences were compared against IMGT/GENE-DB human TR gene sequences so that V and J genes could be assigned. In a later analysis, CDR3 sequences and most-parsimonious VDJ recombination scenarios were assigned using the TCRdist pipeline. In a later analysis, each TCR beta chain was defined by its CDR3 amino acid sequence together with its V-gene family, and reads lacking a unique V-gene family were excluded. A later analysis removed 550 to 700 highly shared, low-generation-probability nucleotide sequences to deal with suspected cross-contamination and a sequencing artifact. A later analysis calculated a clonal expansion index for each public chain from normalized within-repertoire ranks of inferred template counts. In a later analysis, generation probabilities were computed using a VDJ recombination model fitted to out-of-frame rearrangements, and the results were checked against IGoR. In a later analysis, hypergeometric tests were used to score TCR-TCR, TCR-HLA and TCR-CMV co-occurrence, with a repertoire-size bias correction applied to TCR pairs. A later analysis estimated false discovery rates by permuting HLA or CMV assignments 20 times. In a later analysis, co-occurring TCRs were grouped using DBSCAN, with TCRdist sequence similarity added in when clustering inside HLA-allele-positive subsets. Repertoires with fewer than 30,000 or more than 120,000 public chains were left out of co-occurrence clustering, as were four to six repertoires with anomalous nucleotide sharing. TCRdb carries this immuneACCESS record with in-frame sequences only. Its versions omit some clonotypes, under half of them owing to an unresolved V gene in the studies checked, with the rest unexplained. Clonal size and the V and J genes are those of that table, whereas D and trimming came from the DNA. The sample table contains about 100,000 clones; only one count was recorded for less than 80% of them. The top ten hold around 4.1% of the sample.

The cohort was made up of roughly 670 healthy bone marrow donors. All cohort members were sampled while nominally healthy, although unrecorded immune exposures were likely present. The donor was CMV seronegative and was included in the group of about 350 seronegative cohort members. A peripheral blood sample was collected from each donor, and TCR beta sequencing was performed on peripheral blood mononuclear cells. The Qiagen DNeasy Blood Extraction Kit was used to extract genomic DNA from the blood cell samples. The sequence was collected from a man in his forties in good health and CMV-seronegative. The sequencing sample was made of PBMCs. The chain is assembled from TRBV5-4 and TRBJ2-3, and 12 junction bases match TRBD2. Read as DNA, the sequence is TGTGCCAGCAGCATCGGACTAGCGGGGAGCACAGGCACAGATACGCAGTATTTT. It codes for CASSIGLAGSTGTDTQYF.